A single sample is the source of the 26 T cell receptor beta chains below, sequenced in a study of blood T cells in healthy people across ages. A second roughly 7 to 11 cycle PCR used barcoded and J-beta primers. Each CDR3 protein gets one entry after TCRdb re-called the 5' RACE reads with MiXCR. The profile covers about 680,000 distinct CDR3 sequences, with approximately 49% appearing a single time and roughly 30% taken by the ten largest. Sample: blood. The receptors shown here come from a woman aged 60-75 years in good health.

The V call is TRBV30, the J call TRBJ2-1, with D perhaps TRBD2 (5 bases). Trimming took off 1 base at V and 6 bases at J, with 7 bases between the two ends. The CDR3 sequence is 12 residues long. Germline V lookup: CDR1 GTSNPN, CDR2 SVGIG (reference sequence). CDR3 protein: CAWSARGNEQFF. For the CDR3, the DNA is TGTGCCTGGAGTGCTCGGGGCAATGAGCAGTTCTTC.

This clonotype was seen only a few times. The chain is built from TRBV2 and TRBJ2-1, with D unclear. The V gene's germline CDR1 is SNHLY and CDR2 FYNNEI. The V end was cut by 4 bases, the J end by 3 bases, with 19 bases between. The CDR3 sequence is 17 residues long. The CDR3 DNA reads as TGTGCCAGCAGTGCGGCAGGAGCCTACTCTCTCTACAATGAGCAGTTCTTC. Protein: CASSAAGAYSLYNEQFF.

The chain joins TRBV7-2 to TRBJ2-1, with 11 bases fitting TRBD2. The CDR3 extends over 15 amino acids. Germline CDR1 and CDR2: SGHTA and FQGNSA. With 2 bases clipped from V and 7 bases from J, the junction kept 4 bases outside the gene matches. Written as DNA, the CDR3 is TGTGCCAGCAGCTTACTAGCGGGAGGCGATAATGAGCAGTTCTTC. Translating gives CASSLLAGGDNEQFF.

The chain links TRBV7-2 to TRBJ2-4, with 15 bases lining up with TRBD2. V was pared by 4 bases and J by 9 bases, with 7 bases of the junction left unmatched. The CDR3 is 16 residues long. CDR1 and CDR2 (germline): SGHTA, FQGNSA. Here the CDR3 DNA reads TGTGCCAGCAGCTCCGGACTAGCGGGAGGGCCTTCCATTCAGTACTTC. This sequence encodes CASSSGLAGGPSIQYF.

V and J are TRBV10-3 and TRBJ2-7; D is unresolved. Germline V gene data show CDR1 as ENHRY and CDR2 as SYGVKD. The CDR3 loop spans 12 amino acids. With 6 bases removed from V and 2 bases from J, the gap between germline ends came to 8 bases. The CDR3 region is CAISQTAYEQYF. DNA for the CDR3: TGTGCCATCAGCCAGACTGCCTACGAGCAGTACTTC.

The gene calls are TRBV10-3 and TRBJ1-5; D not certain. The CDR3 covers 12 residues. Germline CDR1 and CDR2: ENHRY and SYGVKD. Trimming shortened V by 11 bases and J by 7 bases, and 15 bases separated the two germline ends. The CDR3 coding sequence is TGTGCCGCAAACCATGGTGGACAGCCCCAGCATTTT. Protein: CAANHGGQPQHF.

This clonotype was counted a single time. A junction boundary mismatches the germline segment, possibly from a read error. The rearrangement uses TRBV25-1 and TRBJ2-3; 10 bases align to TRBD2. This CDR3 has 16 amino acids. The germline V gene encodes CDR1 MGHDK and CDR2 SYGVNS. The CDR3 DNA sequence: TGTGCCAGCAGTGACGGGACTAGCGTACCCACAGATACGCGGTATTTT. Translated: CASSDGTSVPTDTRYF.

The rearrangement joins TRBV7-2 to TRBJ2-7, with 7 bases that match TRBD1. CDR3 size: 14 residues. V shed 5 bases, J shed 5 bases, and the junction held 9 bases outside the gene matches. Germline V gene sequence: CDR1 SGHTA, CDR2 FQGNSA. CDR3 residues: CASSAIRGKNEQYF. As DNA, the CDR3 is TGTGCCAGCAGCGCTATCAGGGGGAAGAACGAGCAGTACTTC.

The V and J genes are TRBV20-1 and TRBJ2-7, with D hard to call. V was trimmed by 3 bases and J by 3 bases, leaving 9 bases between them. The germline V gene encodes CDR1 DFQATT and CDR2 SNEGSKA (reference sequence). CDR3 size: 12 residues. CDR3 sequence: CSASGLYYEQYF. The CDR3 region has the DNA TGCAGTGCTAGTGGTCTTTACTACGAGCAGTACTTC.

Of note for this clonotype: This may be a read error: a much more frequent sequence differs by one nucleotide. The CDR3 loop is CASRRGQGGCEQYF. DNA for the CDR3: TGTGCCAGCAGGCGCGGACAGGGGGGCTGCGAGCAGTACTTC. The rearrangement uses TRBV6-5 and TRBJ2-4, with 10 bases identical to TRBD1. The end of the DNA is better explained by TRBJ2-7, so the J call may be wrong. There are 14 residues in the CDR3. Germline V CDR1 and CDR2: MNHEY, SVGAGI.

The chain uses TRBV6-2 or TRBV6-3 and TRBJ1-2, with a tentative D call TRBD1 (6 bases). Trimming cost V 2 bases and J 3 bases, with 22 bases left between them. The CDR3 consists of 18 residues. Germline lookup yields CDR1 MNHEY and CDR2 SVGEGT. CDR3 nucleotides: TGTGCCAGCAGTTACGAGTTAACAGGGCCGTCGGGGGACTATGGCTACACCTTC. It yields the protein CASSYELTGPSGDYGYTF.

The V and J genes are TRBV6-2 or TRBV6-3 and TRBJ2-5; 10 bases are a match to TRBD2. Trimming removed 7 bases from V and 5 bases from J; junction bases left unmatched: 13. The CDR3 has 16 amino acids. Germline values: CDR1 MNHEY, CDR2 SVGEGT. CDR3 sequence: CASTSNLAGVVETQYF. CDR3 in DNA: TGTGCCAGCACGTCAAATCTAGCGGGAGTTGTGGAGACCCAGTACTTC.

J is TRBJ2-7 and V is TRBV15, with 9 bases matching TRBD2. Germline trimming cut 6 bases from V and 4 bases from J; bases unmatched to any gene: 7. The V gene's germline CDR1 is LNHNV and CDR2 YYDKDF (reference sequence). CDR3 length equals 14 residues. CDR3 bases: TGTGCCACCAGTCCCGGGACTAGCTATTACGAGCAGTACTTC. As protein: CATSPGTSYYEQYF.

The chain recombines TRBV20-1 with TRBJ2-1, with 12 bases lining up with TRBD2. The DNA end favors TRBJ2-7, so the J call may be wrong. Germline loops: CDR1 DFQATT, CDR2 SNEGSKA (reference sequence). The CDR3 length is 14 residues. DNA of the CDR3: TGCAGTGCTCCTCTAGCGGGAGGGTCAAATGAGCAGTACTTC. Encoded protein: CSAPLAGGSNEQYF.

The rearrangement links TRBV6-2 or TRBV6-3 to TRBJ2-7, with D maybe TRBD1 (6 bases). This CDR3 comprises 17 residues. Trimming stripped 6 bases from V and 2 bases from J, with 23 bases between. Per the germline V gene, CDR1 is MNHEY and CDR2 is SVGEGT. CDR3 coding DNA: TGTGCCAGCAGCCTCGACCGGGACAATGCGTTGGCCTACGAGCAGTACTTC. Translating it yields CASSLDRDNALAYEQYF.

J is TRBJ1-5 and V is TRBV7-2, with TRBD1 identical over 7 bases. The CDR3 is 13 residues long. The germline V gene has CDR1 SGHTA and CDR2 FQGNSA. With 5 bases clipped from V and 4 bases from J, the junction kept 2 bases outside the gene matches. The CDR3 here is CASSQTGNQPQHF. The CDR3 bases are TGTGCCAGCAGCCAGACAGGGAATCAGCCCCAGCATTTT.

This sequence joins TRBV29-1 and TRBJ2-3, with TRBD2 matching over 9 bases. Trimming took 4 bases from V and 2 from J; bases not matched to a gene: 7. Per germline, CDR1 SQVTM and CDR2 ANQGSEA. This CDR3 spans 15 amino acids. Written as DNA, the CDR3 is TGCAGCGTTGCTTGGCGGGAGGGCCACACAGATACGCAGTATTTT. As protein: CSVAWREGHTDTQYF.

In nucleotides, the CDR3 is TGTGCCAGCAGCCCCATCCAGGGGGGTGGGAGGGCCCGAAGAAACGAGCAGTACTTC. This codes for CASSPIQGGGRARRNEQYF. The J gene is TRBJ2-7, the V gene TRBV7-2; D may match TRBD1 or TRBD2 (7 bases each). Per germline, CDR1 SGHTA and CDR2 FQGNSA. CDR3 length: 19 amino acids. Deletions cut 5 bases from V and 5 bases from J, with 31 bases between. Filled out from reference TRBV7-2 and TRBJ2-7, the complete variable domain reads GAGVSQSPSNKVTEKGKDVELRCDPISGHTALYWYRQSLGQGLEFLIYFQGNSAPDKSGLPSDRFSAERTGGSVSTLTIQRTQQEDSAVYLCASSPIQGGGRARRNEQYFGPGTRLTVT.

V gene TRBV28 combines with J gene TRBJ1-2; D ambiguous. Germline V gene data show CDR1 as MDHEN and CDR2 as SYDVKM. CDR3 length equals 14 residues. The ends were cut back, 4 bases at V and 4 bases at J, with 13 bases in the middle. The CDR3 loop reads CASSSMGISYGYTF. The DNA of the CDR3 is TGTGCCAGCAGTTCTATGGGCATATCCTATGGCTACACCTTC.

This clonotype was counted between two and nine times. CDR3 nucleotide sequence: TGTGCCAGCAGTTTATGGGAACTAGCGGGAGGGCCTGGCGAGCAGTACTTC. Translating gives CASSLWELAGGPGEQYF. The genes are TRBV28 and TRBJ2-7; TRBD2 aligns across 13 bases. V trimming: 0 bases; J trimming: 6 bases; junction bases outside the gene matches: 8. This CDR3 has 17 amino acids. CDR1 MDHEN and CDR2 SYDVKM come from the germline V gene.

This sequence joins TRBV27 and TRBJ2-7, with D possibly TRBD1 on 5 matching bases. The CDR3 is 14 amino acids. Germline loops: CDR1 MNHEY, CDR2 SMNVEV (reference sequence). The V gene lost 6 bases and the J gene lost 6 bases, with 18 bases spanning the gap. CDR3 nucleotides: TGTGCCAGCAGCTGGGGCCAATCTGGGCGCGAGCAGTACTTC. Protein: CASSWGQSGREQYF.

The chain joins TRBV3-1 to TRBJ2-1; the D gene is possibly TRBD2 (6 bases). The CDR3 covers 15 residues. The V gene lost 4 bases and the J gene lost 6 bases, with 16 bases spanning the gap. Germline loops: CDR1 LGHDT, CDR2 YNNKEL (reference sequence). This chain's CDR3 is CASSPRRESFNEQFF. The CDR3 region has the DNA TGTGCCAGCAGCCCTCGACGGGAGTCGTTCAATGAGCAGTTCTTC.

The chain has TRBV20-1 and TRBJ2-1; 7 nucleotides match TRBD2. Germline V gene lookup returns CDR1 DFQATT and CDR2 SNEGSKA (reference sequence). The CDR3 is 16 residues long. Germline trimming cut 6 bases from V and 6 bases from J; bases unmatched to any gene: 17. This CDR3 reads CSATKGLRGGLNEQFF. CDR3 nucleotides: TGCAGTGCGACCAAGGGACTAAGGGGAGGGCTCAATGAGCAGTTCTTC.

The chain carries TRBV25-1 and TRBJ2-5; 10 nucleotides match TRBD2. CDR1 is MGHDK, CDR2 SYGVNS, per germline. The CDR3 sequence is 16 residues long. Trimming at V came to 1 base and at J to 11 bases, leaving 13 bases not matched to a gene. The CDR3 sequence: CASSESRLAGVGIQYF. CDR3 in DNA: TGTGCCAGCAGTGAATCGAGGCTAGCGGGAGTTGGAATTCAGTACTTC.

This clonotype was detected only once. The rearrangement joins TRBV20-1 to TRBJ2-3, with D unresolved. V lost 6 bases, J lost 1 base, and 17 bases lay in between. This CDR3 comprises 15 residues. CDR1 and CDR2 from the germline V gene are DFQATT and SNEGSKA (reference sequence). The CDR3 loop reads CSAKGLGRGTDTQYF. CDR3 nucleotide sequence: TGCAGTGCGAAAGGTCTTGGGCGCGGCACAGATACGCAGTATTTT.

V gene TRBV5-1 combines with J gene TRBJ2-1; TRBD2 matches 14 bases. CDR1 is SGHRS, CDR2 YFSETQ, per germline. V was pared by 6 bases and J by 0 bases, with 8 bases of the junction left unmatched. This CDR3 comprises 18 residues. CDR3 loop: CASKGLAGGPSSYNEQFF. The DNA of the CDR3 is TGCGCCAGCAAAGGACTAGCGGGAGGCCCAAGCTCCTACAATGAGCAGTTCTTC.